Reported below is one T cell receptor (beta chain). This entry belongs to a study of blood T cell repertoires in COVID-19. V was cut by 0 bases and J by 5 bases, with 15 bases left in between. This CDR3 is 16 amino acids long. From germline, CDR1 is MGHRA and CDR2 YSYEKL. Authors' methods: Researchers report that nucleated cell counts were estimated from reference gene primer amplification. The method was immunoSEQ multiplex PCR; TCRdb's version includes in-frame clones alone and lacks a portion of them. The V and J calls and clone size are taken from that table; D and trimming were inferred from the DNA. In the table there are tens of thousands of clones, 75% to 90% of which are singletons.

The source material was peripheral blood. This receptor was identified in a man between 60 and 70 years old with acute or convalescent COVID-19. This chain joins TRBV4-1 and TRBJ2-3; tentatively, D is TRBD2 (6 bases). The CDR3 loop reads CASSQDRGKAGDTQYF. CDR3 DNA sequence: TGCGCCAGCAGCCAAGATCGGGGGAAAGCGGGAGATACGCAGTATTTT.